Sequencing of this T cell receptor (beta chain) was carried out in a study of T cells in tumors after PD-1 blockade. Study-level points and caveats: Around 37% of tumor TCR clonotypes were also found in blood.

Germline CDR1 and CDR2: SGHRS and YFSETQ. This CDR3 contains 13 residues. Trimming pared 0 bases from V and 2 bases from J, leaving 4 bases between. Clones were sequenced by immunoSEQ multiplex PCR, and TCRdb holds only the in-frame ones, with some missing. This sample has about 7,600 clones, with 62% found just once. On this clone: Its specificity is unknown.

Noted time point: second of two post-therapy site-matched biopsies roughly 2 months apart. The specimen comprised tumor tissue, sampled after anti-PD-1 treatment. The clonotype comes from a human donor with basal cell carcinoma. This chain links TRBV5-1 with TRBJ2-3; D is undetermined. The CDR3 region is CASSLAFTDTQYF. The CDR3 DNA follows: TGCGCCAGCAGCTTGGCCTTCACAGATACGCAGTATTTT.